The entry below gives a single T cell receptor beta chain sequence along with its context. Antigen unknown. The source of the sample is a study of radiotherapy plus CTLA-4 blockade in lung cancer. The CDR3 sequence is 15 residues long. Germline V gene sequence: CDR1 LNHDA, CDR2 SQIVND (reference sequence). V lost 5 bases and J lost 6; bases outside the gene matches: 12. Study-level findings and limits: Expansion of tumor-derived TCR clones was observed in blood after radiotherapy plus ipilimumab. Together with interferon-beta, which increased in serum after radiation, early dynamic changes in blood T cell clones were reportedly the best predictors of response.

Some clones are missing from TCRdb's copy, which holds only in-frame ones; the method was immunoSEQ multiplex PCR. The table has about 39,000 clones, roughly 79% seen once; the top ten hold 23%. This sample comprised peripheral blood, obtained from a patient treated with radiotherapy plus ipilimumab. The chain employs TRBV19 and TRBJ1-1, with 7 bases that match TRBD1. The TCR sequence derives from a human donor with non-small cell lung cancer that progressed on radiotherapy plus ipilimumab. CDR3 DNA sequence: TGTGCCAGTAGTCCTCAGAGACAGGGCGCCCCTGAAGCTTTCTTT. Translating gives CASSPQRQGAPEAFF.